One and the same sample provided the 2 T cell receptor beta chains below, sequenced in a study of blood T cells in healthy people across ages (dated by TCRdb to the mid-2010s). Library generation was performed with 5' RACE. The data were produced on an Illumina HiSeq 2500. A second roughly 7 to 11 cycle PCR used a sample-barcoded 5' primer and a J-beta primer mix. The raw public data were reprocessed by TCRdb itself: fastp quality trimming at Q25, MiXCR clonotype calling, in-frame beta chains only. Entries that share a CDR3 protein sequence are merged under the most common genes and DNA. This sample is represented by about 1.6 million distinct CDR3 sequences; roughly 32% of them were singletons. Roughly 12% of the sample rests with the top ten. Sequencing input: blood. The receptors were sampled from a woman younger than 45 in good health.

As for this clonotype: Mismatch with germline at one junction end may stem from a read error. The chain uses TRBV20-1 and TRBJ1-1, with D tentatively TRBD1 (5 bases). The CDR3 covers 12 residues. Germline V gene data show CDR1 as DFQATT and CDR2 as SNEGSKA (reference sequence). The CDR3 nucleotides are TGCGGTGCTAGCGCGGGGGACACTGAAGCTTTCTTT. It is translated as CGASAGDTEAFF.

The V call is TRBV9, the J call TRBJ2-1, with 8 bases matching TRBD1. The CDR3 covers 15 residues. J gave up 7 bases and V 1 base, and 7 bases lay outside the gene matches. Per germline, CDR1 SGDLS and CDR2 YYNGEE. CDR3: CASSVHGQGENEQFF. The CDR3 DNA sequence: TGTGCCAGCAGCGTACATGGACAGGGAGAGAATGAGCAGTTCTTC.